The source of this TCR beta chain is a study of blood T cell repertoires in COVID-19. Whole-study context: Sample material is recorded as cDNA or gDNA derived from T cells, B-cell-depleted T cells, or PBMCs.

TCRdb keeps only in-frame clones here, not all; method: immunoSEQ multiplex PCR. The data show 280,000 or so clones, with about 83% seen just once and over 6% held by the top ten. The CDR3 is made up of 13 amino acids. CDR1 and CDR2 from the germline V gene are GTSNPN and SVGIG (reference sequence). The germline V and J ends were trimmed by 3 bases and 2 bases, with 8 bases remaining between them. The study drew participants aged about 18 to 95 years from about two dozen US areas. The recovered donors of Cohort 3 showed two negative PCRs, clearance, or symptom resolution. The receptor was isolated from a middle-aged woman who had recovered from COVID-19. Sequenced: PBMCs or T cells enriched from blood (not recorded which). The rearrangement links TRBV30 to TRBJ2-1; D is possibly TRBD2 (6 bases). CDR3 DNA: TGTGCCTGGAGAGGGGAGGCCTACAATGAGCAGTTCTTC. It specifies CAWRGEAYNEQFF.